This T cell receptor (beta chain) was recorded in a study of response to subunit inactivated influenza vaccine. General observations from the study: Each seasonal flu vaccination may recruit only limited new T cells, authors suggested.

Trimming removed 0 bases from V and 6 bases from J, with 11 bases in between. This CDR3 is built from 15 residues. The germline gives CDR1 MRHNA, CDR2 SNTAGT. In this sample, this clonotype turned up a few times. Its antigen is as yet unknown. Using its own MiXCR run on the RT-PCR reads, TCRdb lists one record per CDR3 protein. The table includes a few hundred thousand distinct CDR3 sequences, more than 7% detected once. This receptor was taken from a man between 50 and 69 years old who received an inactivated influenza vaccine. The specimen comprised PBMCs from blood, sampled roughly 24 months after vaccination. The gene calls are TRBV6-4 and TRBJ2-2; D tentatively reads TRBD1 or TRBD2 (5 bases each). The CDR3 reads CASSDSGVEAGELFF. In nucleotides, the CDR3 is TGTGCCAGCAGTGACTCGGGGGTAGAGGCCGGGGAGCTGTTTTTT.